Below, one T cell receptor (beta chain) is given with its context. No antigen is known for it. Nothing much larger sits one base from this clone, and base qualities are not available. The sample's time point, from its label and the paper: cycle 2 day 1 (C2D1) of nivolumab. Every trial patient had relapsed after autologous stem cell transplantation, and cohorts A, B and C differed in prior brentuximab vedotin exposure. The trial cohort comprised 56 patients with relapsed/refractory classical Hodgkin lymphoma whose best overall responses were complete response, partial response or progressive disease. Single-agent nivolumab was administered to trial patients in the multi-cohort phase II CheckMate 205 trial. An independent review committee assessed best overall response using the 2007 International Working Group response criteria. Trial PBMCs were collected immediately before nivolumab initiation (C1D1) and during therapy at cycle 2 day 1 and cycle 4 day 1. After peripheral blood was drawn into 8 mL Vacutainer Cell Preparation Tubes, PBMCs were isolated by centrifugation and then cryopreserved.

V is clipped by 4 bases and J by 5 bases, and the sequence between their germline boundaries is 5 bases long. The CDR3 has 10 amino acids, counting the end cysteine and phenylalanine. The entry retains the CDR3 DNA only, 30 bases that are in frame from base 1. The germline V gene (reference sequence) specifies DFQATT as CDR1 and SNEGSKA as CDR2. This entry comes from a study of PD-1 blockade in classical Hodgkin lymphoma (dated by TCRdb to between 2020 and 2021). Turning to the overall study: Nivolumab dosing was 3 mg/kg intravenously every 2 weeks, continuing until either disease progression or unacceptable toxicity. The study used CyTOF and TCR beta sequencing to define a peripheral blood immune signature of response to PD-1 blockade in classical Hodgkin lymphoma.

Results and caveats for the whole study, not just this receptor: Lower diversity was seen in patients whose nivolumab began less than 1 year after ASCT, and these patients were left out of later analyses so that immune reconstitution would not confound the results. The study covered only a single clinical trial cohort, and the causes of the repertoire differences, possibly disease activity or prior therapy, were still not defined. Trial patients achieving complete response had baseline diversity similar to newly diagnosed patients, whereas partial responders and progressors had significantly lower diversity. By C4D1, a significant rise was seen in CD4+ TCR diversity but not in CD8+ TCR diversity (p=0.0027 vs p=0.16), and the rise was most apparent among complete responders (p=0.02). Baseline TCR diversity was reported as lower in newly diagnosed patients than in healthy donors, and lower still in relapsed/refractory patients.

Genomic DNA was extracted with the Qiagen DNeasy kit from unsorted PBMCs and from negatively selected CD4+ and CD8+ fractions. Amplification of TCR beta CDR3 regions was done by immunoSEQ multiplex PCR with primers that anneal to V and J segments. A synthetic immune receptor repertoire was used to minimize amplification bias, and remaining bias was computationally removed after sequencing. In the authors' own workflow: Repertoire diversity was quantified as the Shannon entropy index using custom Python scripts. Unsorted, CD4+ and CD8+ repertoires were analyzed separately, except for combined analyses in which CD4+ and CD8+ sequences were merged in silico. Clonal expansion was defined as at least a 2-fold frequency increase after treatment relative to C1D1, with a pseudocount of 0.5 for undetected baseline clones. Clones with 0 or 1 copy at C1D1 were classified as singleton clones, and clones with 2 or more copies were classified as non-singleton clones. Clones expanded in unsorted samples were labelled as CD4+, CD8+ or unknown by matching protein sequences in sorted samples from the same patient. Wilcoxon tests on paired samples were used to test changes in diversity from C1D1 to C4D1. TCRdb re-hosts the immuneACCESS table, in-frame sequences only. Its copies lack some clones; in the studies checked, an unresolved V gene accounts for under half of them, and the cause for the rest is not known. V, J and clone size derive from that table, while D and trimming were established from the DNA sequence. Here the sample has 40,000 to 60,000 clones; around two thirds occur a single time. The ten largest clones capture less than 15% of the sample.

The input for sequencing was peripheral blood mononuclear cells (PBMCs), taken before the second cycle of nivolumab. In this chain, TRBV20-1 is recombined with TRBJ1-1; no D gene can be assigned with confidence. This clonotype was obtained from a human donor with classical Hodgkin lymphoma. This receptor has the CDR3 CSAIRTEAFF. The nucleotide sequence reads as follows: TGCAGTGCTATACGGACTGAAGCTTTCTTT.